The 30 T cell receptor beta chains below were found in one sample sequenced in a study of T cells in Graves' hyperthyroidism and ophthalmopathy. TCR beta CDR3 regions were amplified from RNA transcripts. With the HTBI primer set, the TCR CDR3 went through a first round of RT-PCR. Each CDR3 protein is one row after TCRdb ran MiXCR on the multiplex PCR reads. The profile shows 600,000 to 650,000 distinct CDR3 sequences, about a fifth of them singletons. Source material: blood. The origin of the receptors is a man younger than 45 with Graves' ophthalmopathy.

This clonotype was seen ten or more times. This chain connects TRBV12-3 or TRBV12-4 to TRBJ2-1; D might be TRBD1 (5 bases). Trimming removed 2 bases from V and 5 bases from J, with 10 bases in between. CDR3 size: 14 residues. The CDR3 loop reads CASSLQTVNNEQFF. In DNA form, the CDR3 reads TGTGCCAGCAGTTTACAGACAGTAAACAATGAGCAGTTCTTC.

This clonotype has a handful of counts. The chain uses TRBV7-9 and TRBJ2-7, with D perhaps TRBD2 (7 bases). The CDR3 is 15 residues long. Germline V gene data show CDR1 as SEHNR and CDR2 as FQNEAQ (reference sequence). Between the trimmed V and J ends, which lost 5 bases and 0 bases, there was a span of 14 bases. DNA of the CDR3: TGTGCCAGCAGCCAGGGGAGGGAACGCTCCTACGAGCAGTACTTC. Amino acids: CASSQGRERSYEQYF. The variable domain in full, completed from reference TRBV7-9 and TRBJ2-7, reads DTGVSQNPRHKITKRGQNVTFRCDPISEHNRLYWYRQTLGQGPEFLTYFQNEAQLEKSRLLSDRFSAERPKGSFSTLEIQRTEQGDSAMYLCASSQGRERSYEQYFGPGTRLTVT.

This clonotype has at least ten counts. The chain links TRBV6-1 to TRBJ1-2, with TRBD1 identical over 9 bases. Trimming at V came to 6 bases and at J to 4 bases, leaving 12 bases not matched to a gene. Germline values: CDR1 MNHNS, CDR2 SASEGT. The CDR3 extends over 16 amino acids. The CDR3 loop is CASSETTTGGIYGYTF. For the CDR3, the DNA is TGTGCCAGCAGCGAAACGACAACAGGGGGCATCTATGGCTACACCTTC.

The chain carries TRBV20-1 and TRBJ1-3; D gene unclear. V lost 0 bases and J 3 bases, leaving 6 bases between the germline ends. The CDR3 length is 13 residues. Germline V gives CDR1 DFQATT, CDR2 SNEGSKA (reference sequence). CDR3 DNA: TGCAGTGCTAGAGATCTAGATGGAAACACCATATATTTT. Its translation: CSARDLDGNTIYF.

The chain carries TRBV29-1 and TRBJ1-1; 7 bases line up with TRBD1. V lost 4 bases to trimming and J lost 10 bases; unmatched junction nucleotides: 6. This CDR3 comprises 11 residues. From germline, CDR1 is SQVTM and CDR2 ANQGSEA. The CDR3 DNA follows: TGCAGCGTTGCCTCCAGGGGGGCAGCTTTCTTT. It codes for CSVASRGAAFF.

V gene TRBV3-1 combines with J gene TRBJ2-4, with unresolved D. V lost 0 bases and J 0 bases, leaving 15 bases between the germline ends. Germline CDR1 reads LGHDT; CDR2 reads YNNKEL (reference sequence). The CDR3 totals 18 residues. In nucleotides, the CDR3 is TGTGCCAGCAGCCAAGAGTCATCCTCGACCCTAGCCAAAAACATTCAGTACTTC. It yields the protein CASSQESSSTLAKNIQYF.

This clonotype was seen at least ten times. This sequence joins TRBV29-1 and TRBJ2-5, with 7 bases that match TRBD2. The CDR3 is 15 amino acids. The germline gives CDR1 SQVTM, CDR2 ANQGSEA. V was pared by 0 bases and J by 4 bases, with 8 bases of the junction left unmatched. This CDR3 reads CSVEDVSPGGETQYF. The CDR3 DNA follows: TGCAGCGTTGAAGATGTAAGTCCGGGAGGAGAGACCCAGTACTTC.

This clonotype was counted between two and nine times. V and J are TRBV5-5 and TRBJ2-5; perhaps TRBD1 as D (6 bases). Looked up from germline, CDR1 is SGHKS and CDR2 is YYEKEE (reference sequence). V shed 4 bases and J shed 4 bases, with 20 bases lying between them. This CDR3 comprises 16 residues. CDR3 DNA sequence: TGTGCCAGCAGCACACTCAAACTACAGGGTACAGAGACCCAGTACTTC. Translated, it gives CASSTLKLQGTETQYF.

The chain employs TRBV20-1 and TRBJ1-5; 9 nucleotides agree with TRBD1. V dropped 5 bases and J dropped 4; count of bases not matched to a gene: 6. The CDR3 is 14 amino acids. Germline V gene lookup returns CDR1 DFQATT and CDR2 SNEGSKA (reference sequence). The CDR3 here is CSAGRDRENQPQHF. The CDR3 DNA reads TGCAGTGCTGGCCGGGACAGGGAGAATCAGCCCCAGCATTTT.

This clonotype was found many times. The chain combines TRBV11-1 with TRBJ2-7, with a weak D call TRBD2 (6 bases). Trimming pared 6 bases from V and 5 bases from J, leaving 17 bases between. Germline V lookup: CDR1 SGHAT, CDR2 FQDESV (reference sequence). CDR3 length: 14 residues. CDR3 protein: CASRLKWGGHEQYF. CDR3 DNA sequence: TGTGCCAGCAGGCTGAAGTGGGGAGGCCACGAGCAGTACTTC.

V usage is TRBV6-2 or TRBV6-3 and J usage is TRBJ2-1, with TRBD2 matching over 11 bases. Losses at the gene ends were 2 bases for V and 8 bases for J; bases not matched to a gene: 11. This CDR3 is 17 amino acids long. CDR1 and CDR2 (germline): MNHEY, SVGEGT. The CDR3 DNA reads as TGTGCCAGCAGTTACGATCGACTAGCGGGACTGTGGTATGAGCAGTTCTTC. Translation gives CASSYDRLAGLWYEQFF.

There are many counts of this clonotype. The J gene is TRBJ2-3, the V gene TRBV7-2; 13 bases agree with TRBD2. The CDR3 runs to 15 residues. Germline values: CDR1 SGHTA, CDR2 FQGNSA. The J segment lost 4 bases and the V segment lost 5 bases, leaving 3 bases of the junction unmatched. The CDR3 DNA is TGTGCCAGCAGCAAGACTAGCGGGAGGTCAGATACGCAGTATTTT. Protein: CASSKTSGRSDTQYF. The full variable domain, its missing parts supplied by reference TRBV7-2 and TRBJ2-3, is GAGVSQSPSNKVTEKGKDVELRCDPISGHTALYWYRQSLGQGLEFLIYFQGNSAPDKSGLPSDRFSAERTGGSVSTLTIQRTQQEDSAVYLCASSKTSGRSDTQYFGPGTRLTVL.

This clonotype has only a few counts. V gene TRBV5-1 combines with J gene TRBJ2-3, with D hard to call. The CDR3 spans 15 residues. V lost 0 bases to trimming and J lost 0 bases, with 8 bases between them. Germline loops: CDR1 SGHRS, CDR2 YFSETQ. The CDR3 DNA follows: TGCGCCAGCAGCTTGGAAGACCATAGCACAGATACGCAGTATTTT. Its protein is CASSLEDHSTDTQYF. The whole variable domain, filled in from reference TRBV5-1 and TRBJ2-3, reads KAGVTQTPRYLIKTRGQQVTLSCSPISGHRSVSWYQQTPGQGLQFLFEYFSETQRNKGNFPGRFSGRQFSNSRSEMNVSTLELGDSALYLCASSLEDHSTDTQYFGPGTRLTVL.

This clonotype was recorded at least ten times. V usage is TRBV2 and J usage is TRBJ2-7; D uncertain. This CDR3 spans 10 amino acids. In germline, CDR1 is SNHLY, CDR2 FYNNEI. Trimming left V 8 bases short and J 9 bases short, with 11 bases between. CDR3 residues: CASSTWVQYF. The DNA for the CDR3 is TGTGCCAGCTCTACATGGGTGCAGTACTTC.

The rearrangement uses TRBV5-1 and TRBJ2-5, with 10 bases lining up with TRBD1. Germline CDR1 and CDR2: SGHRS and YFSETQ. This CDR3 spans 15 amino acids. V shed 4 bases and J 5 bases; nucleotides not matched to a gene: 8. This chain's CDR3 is CASSPATGGGETQYF. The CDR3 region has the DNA TGCGCCAGCAGCCCGGCGACAGGGGGCGGGGAGACCCAGTACTTC. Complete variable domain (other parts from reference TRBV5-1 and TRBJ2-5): KAGVTQTPRYLIKTRGQQVTLSCSPISGHRSVSWYQQTPGQGLQFLFEYFSETQRNKGNFPGRFSGRQFSNSRSEMNVSTLELGDSALYLCASSPATGGGETQYFGPGTRLLVL.

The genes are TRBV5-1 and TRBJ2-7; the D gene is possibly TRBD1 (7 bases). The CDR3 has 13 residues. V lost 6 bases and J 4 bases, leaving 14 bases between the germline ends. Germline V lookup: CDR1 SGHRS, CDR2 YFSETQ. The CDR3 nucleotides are TGCGCCAGCAAGAAGACAGGGAGGTACGAGCAGTACTTC. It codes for CASKKTGRYEQYF.

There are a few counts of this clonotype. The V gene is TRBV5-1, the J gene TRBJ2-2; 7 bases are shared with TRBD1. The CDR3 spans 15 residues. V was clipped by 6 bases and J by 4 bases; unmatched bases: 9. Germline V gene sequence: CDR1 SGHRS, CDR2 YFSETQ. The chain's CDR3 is CASTPVGGGTGELFF. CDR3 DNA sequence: TGCGCCAGCACCCCCGTAGGGGGCGGCACCGGGGAGCTGTTTTTT.

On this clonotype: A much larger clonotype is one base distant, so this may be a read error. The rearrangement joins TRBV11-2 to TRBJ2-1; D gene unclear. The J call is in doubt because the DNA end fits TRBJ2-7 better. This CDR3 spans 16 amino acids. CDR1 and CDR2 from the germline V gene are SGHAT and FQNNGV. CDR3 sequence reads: CASSLEANFLYNEQYF. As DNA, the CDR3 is TGTGCCAGCAGCTTAGAGGCCAATTTCCTCTACAATGAGCAGTACTTC.

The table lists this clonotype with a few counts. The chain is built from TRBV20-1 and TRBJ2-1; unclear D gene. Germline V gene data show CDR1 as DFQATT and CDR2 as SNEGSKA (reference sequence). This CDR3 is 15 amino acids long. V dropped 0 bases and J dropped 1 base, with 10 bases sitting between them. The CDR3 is CSARDVELSYNEQFF. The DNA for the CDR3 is TGCAGTGCTAGAGATGTGGAATTGTCCTACAATGAGCAGTTCTTC.

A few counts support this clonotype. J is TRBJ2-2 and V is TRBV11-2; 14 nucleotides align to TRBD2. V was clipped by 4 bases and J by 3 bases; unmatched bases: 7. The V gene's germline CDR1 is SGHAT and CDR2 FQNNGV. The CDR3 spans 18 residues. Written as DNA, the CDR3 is TGTGCCAGCAGCTCAGGGACTAGCGGGAGTGGGGACACCGGGGAGCTGTTTTTT. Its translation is CASSSGTSGSGDTGELFF. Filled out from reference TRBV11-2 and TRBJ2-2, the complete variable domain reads EAGVAQSPRYKIIEKRQSVAFWCNPISGHATLYWYQQILGQGPKLLIQFQNNGVVDDSQLPKDRFSAERLKGVDSTLKIQPAKLEDSAVYLCASSSGTSGSGDTGELFFGEGSRLTVL.

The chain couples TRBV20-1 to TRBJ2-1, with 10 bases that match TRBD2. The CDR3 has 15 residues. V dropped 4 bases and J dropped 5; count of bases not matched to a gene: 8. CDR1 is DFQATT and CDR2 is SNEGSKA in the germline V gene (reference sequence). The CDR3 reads CSAIQPAGGDNEQFF. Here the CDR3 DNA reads TGCAGTGCTATTCAACCAGCGGGAGGGGACAATGAGCAGTTCTTC.

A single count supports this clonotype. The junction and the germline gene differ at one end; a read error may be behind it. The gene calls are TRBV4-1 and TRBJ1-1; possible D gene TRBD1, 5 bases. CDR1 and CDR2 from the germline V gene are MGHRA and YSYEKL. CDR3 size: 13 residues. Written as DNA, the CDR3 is TGCGCCATCAGCCTGGGACCAAACACTGAAGCTTTCTTT. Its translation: CAISLGPNTEAFF.

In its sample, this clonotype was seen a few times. Here the CDR3 DNA reads TGTGCAGGAGGGGGCGAGAGCTCTGGAAACACCATATATTTT. Protein sequence: CAGGGESSGNTIYF. The chain uses TRBV28 and TRBJ1-3; 7 nucleotides line up with TRBD1. The CDR3 consists of 14 residues. Germline-derived CDR1 and CDR2 are MDHEN and SYDVKM.

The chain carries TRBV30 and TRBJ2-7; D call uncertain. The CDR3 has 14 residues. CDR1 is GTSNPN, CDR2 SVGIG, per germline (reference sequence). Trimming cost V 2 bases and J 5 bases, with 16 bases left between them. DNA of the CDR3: TGTGCCTGGAGTACCTACCCCAAACCCGACGAGCAGTACTTC. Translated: CAWSTYPKPDEQYF.

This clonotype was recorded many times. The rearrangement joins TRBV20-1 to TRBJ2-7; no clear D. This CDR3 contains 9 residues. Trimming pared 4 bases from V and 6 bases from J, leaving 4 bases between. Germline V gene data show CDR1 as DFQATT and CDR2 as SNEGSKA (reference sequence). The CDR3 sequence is CSAKAEQYF. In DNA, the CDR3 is TGCAGTGCTAAAGCCGAGCAGTACTTC.

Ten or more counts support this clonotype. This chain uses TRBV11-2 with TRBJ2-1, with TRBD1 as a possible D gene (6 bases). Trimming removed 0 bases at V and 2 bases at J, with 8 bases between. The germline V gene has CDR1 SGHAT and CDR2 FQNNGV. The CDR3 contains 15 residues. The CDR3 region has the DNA TGTGCCAGCAGCTTAGATCGACAGGCCTACAATGAGCAGTTCTTC. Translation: CASSLDRQAYNEQFF.

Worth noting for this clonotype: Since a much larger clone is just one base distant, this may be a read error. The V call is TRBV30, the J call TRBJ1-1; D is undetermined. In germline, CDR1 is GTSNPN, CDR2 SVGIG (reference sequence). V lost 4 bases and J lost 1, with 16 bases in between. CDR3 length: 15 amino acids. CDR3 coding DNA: TGTGCCTGGAATCTCGGTATTGGTGGGAACACTGAAGCTTTCTTT. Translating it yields CAWNLGIGGNTEAFF.

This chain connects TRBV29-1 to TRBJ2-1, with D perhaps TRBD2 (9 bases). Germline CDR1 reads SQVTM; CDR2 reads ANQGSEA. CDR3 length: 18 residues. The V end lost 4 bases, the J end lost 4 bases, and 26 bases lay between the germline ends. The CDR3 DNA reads TGCAGCGTTGTTGGGACAGGAGTGACTAGCGGCGTATACAATGAGCAGTTCTTC. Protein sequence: CSVVGTGVTSGVYNEQFF.

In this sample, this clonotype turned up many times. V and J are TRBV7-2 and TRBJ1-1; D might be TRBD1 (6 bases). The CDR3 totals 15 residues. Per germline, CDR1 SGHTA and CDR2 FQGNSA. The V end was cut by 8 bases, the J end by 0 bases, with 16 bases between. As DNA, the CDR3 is TGTGCCAGCGGCACAACCGGGACATTGAACACTGAAGCTTTCTTT. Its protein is CASGTTGTLNTEAFF.

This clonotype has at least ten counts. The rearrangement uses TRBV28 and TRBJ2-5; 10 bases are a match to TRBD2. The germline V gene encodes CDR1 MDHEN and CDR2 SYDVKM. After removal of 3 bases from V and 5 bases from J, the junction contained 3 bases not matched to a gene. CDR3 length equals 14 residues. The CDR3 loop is CASSFLAGDETQYF. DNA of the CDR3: TGTGCCAGCAGTTTTCTAGCGGGAGATGAGACCCAGTACTTC.